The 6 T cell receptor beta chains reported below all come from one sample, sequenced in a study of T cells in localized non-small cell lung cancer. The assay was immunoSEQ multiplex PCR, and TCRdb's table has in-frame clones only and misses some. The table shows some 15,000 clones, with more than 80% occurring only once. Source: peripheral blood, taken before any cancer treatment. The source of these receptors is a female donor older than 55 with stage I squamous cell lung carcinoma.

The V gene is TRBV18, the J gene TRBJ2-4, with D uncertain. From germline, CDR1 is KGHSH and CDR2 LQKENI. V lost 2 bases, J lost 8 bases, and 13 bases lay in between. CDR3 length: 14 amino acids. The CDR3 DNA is TGTGCCAGCTCACCAGCAGAGGCCCGGGACATTCAGTACTTC. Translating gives CASSPAEARDIQYF.

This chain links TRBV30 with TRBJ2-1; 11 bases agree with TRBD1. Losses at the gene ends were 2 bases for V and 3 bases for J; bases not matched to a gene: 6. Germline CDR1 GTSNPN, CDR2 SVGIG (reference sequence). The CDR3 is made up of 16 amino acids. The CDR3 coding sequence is TGTGCCTGGAGTTTGGGGACAGGGGGAGTCTACAATGAGCAGTTCTTC. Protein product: CAWSLGTGGVYNEQFF.

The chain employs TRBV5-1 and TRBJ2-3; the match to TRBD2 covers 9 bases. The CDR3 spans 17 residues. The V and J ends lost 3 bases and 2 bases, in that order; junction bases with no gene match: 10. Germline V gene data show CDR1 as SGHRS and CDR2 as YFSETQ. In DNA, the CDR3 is TGCGCCAGCAGCTGGCGCCCGCAGCGGGGGGCCACAGATACGCAGTATTTT. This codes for CASSWRPQRGATDTQYF.

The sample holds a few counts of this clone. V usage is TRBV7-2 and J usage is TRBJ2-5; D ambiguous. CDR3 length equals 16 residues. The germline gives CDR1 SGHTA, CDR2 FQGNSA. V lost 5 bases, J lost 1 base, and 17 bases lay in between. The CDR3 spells CASSLLGSFLQETQYF. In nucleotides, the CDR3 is TGTGCCAGCAGCCTTCTGGGGTCCTTTCTCCAAGAGACCCAGTACTTC. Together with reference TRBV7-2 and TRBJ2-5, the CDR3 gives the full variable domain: GAGVSQSPSNKVTEKGKDVELRCDPISGHTALYWYRQSLGQGLEFLIYFQGNSAPDKSGLPSDRFSAERTGGSVSTLTIQRTQQEDSAVYLCASSLLGSFLQETQYFGPGTRLLVL.

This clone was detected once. DNA for the CDR3: TGTGCCAGCCTGGGACAGGGGCTGTGGGAGCCCCAGCATTTT. It is translated as CASLGQGLWEPQHF. The chain couples TRBV6-1 to TRBJ1-5; 10 nucleotides align to TRBD1. CDR1 MNHNS and CDR2 SASEGT come from the germline V gene. This CDR3 has 14 amino acids. J gave up 8 bases and V 8 bases, and 9 bases lay outside the gene matches.

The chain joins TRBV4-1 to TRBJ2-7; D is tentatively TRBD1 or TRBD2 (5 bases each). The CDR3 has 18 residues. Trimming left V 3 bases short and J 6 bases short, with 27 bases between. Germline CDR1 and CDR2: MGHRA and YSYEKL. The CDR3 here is CASSQKSSSGTSHGEQYF. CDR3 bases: TGCGCCAGCAGCCAGAAGTCAAGTTCCGGGACCTCGCATGGCGAGCAGTACTTC.